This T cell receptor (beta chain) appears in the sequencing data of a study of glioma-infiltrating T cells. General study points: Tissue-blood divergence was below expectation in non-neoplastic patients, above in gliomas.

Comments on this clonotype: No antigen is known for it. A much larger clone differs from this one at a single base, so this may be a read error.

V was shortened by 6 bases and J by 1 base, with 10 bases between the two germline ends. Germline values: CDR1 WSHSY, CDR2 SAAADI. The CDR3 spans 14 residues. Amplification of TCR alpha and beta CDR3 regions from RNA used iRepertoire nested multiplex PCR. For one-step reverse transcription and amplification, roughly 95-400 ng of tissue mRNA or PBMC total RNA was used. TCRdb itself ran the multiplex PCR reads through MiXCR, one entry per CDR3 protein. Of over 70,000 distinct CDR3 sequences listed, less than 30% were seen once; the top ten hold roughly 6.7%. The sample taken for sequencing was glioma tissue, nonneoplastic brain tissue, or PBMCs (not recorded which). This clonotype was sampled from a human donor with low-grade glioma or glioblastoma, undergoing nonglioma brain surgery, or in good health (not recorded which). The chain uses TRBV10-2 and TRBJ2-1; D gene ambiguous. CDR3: CASRQSVSYNEQFF. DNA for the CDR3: TGCGCCAGCAGACAAAGCGTTTCCTACAATGAGCAGTTCTTC.